This T cell receptor (beta chain) came from a study of shared clonotypes between healthy human individuals (dated by TCRdb to about 2020). Context from the whole study: Two women and three men aged 18 to 49 years were included in the cohort. To increase sequencing depth and limit assay-specific biases, different laboratories used diverse techniques to prepare libraries and sequence TCR repertoires. Blood TCR repertoires of roughly five healthy adults were deeply sequenced to estimate repertoire size and the extent of clonotype sharing between individuals. Between about 0.8 and 8.9 billion PBMCs per donor were obtained by leukapheresis. For each donor, CD4 naive and CD4 memory were each run on three plates, CD8 naive on two plates, and CD8 memory on one plate. Findings and caveats that apply to the study as a whole: Rarefaction of sorted-subset datasets indicated incomplete sequencing despite the large sequencing depth. The small number of donors limited the genetic and exposure-history diversity represented. Naive subsets generally had larger estimated clonotype richness than memory subsets did. Sharing across several donors was observed for approximately 4.6% of naive CD4, 3% to 3.5% of naive CD8, 2% to 2.5% of memory CD4, and approximately 0.41% of memory CD8 clonotypes. Sampling was restricted to blood, and TCR repertoires in tissue are likely to differ from TCR repertoires in blood. Pairwise subsampling led to the expectation that sequencing depth would affect the degree of clonotype sharing among donors. Clonotypes shared by all four sorted-subset donors showed higher generation probabilities than non-shared clonotypes.

On this clone itself: Its binding antigen is unknown. Per-base quality was not reported, and no clone a single base away is much larger than it.

Taken from cysteine to phenylalanine, the CDR3 has 14 residues. Just the 42-base CDR3 DNA is kept, in frame starting at base 1. CDR1 and CDR2, looked up from the germline V gene, are MNHNS and SASEGT. Ends trimmed: V by 2 bases, J by 6 bases; bases unmatched to a gene: 3. Donors were healthy HIV-negative adults with no recently reported acute infections or vaccinations. Only Caucasian adults living in Nashville, Tennessee, USA were represented among the donors. Magnetic negative selection was used to enrich CD4+ T cells, after which naive cells were positively selected on CD45RA and the negative fraction became the memory subset. Blood was obtained by leukapheresis, after which PBMCs were separated by Ficoll-Histopaque density gradient centrifugation and cryopreserved in liquid nitrogen vapor phase. Purity and quantity of every magnetically sorted T cell population were checked by analytical flow cytometry. From each sorted fraction, genomic DNA was isolated and quantified by UV absorbance on a Nanodrop 2000c.

Using the deep immunoSEQ assay, multiplex PCR amplified TCR CDR3 regions from genomic DNA. Genomic DNA extracted from each cell subset was distributed evenly over all wells of several immunoSEQ 96-well plates, and each plate served as one replicate. Each replicate PCR for sorted subsets received about 0.2 ug genomic DNA, equal to roughly 29,000 T cell genomes. Purified libraries were quantified with a Qubit 3.0 fluorometer, sized on a Bioanalyzer 2100, and re-quantified with the KAPA Library Quantification kit. Each immunoSEQ 96-well plate was sequenced on its own single-read 150-cycle Illumina NextSeq 550 flow cell. The source study handled its data this way. Because the immunoSEQ output held only junctional sequences and lacked quality scores, the filtering could not match the filtering applied to full-length reads. To assign V/J genes and CDR3, sequences were annotated against IMGT germline references using PyIR, a Python wrapper for IgBLAST v1.9. Any read was removed if the V/J assignment was weak (E-value above 1e-6), the CDR3 was missing, or the read contained stop codons, out-of-frame junctions, or ambiguous translated residues. V3J clonotypes were defined as sequences sharing the same inferred V gene, J gene, and CDR3 amino acid sequence. Percentage overlap between repertoires was computed as shared unique clonotypes divided by the size of the smaller repertoire. Three approaches were used to assess repertoire richness: RTK rarefaction, the Chao1 estimator, and Recon v2.1 estimates of unobserved clonotypes. For all TCRbeta clonotypes obtained by the gDNA method from four donors, generation probabilities were computed with OLGA. Held by TCRdb, this immuneACCESS table contains in-frame sequences only and omits some clones. Under half of the omission traces to an unresolved V gene where checked; the cause of the rest is unknown. The V and J calls and the clone size are those of that table, but D and trimming were determined from the DNA. The sample records millions of clones, roughly 95% of which are singletons. Roughly 0.13% of the sample is held by the ten biggest clonotypes.

The sequence was obtained from a man aged 18 to 35 in good health. Sequencing used naive CD4+ T cells sorted from blood. The cell subset or site label, as the study defines it: CD45RA+ positively selected. This chain is built from TRBV6-1 and TRBJ2-1; 8 junctional bases match TRBD1. The CDR3 protein is CASSENTGGNEQFF. DNA sequence: TGTGCCAGCAGTGAAAACACAGGGGGCAATGAGCAGTTCTTC.